Below, 14 T cell receptor beta chains from the same sample are listed, as sequenced in a study of CD8 T cells in Susac syndrome. When the RNA was reverse transcribed, random hexamers were used with an input of about 0.45 to 1 ug. In TCRdb, the immunoSEQ multiplex PCR reads were re-called with MiXCR into one record per CDR3 protein. This table has over 120,000 distinct CDR3 sequences, 94% appearing once. The sample consisted of CD4+ T cells from PBMCs. These receptors were taken from a human donor in good health.

The V and J genes are TRBV9 and TRBJ2-7; D is possibly TRBD2 (6 bases). V was cut by 0 bases and J by 2 bases, with 24 bases left in between. CDR3 size: 19 residues. Germline CDR1 reads SGDLS; CDR2 reads YYNGEE. The CDR3 nucleotides are TGTGCCAGCAGCGTAGAGGTTCGGGTCCCTAGCGATCCGGCCTACGAGCAGTACTTC. Translating gives CASSVEVRVPSDPAYEQYF.

This chain links TRBV15 with TRBJ2-1, with 8 bases lining up with TRBD2. CDR3 length equals 16 residues. The ends lost 6 bases at V and 7 bases at J; junction bases unmatched: 14. Germline CDR1 LNHNV, CDR2 YYDKDF (reference sequence). The CDR3 protein is CATSRGFGGRWNEQFF. The CDR3 coding sequence is TGTGCCACCAGTCGGGGATTCGGCGGGAGGTGGAATGAGCAGTTCTTC.

This chain links TRBV5-6 with TRBJ1-1, with D perhaps matching TRBD1 (6 bases). CDR1 is SGHDT and CDR2 is YYEEEE in the germline V gene. The CDR3 totals 17 residues. V lost 2 bases to trimming and J lost 0 bases, with 17 bases between them. In DNA, the CDR3 is TGTGCCAGCAGCTTTAGGGGGGTCGGCAGAATGAACACTGAAGCTTTCTTT. Translating gives CASSFRGVGRMNTEAFF.

V is TRBV3-1 and J is TRBJ2-1; 9 nucleotides line up with TRBD2. V lost 10 bases to trimming and J lost 7 bases; unmatched junction nucleotides: 5. The CDR3 extends over 12 amino acids. CDR1 LGHDT and CDR2 YNNKEL come from the germline V gene (reference sequence). CDR3 DNA sequence: TGTGCCACCCGAGCGGGAGGAAATGAGCAGTTCTTC. It translates to CATRAGGNEQFF.

This chain links TRBV13 with TRBJ2-7; D not certain. This CDR3 has 15 amino acids. Germline-derived CDR1 and CDR2 are PRHDT and FYEKMQ (reference sequence). The V and J ends lost 5 bases and 2 bases respectively, with 16 bases between them. Written as DNA, the CDR3 is TGTGCCAGCAGCCCCCAGCCTCGGGCCCCCTACGAGCAGTACTTC. Protein: CASSPQPRAPYEQYF.

The V call is TRBV2, the J call TRBJ2-1, with a tentative D call TRBD2 (6 bases). The germline V gene encodes CDR1 SNHLY and CDR2 FYNNEI. V was cut by 8 bases and J by 4 bases, with 15 bases left in between. This CDR3 is 14 amino acids long. CDR3 loop: CASSGDSRYNEQFF. DNA for the CDR3: TGTGCCAGCTCCGGGGACTCTAGATACAATGAGCAGTTCTTC.

The rearrangement joins TRBV12-3 or TRBV12-4 to TRBJ2-4, with D possibly matching TRBD2 (6 bases). V was pared by 3 bases and J by 9 bases, with 15 bases between. The CDR3 extends over 14 amino acids. This chain's CDR3 is CASSFDTRGGIQYF. The CDR3 nucleotides read TGTGCCAGCAGTTTTGACACGCGGGGAGGCATTCAGTACTTC.

The chain links TRBV6-6 to TRBJ2-7; a possible D gene is TRBD2 (5 bases). Germline V gene sequence: CDR1 MNHNY, CDR2 SVGAGI (reference sequence). CDR3 size: 13 residues. V dropped 8 bases and J dropped 6 bases, with 17 bases sitting between them. The CDR3 loop is CASWETSGSEQYF. CDR3 coding DNA: TGTGCCAGCTGGGAGACGAGCGGTAGCGAGCAGTACTTC.

The chain is built from TRBV3-1 and TRBJ2-2, with D tentatively TRBD2 (6 bases). V lost 4 bases and J lost 4, with 19 bases in between. Looked up from germline, CDR1 is LGHDT and CDR2 is YNNKEL (reference sequence). The CDR3 has 17 amino acids. In nucleotides, the CDR3 is TGTGCCAGCAGCCTAACTTCGGGACTTGGCGCCACCGGGGAGCTGTTTTTT. Protein sequence: CASSLTSGLGATGELFF.

The chain combines TRBV20-1 with TRBJ2-1, with 9 bases fitting TRBD2. This CDR3 spans 15 amino acids. V dropped 0 bases and J dropped 4; count of bases not matched to a gene: 4. Germline values: CDR1 DFQATT, CDR2 SNEGSKA (reference sequence). The CDR3 is CSAREVTSGYNEQFF. CDR3 bases: TGCAGTGCTAGAGAGGTGACTAGCGGTTACAATGAGCAGTTCTTC.

V and J are TRBV5-4 and TRBJ1-1; D gene uncertain. V lost 1 base to trimming and J lost 3 bases, with 7 bases between them. The CDR3 spans 13 residues. The germline V gene encodes CDR1 SGHNT and CDR2 YYREEE (reference sequence). The CDR3 sequence is CASSLLRDTEAFF. DNA for the CDR3: TGTGCCAGCAGCTTGCTTCGAGACACTGAAGCTTTCTTT.

The gene calls are TRBV7-2 and TRBJ2-1; 7 positions agree with TRBD2. The V gene's germline CDR1 is SGHTA and CDR2 FQGNSA. J lost 2 bases, V lost 5 bases, and 12 bases had no gene match. The CDR3 has 17 amino acids. The CDR3 loop reads CASSPSLLAVPYNEQFF. DNA of the CDR3: TGTGCCAGCAGCCCTAGCCTTCTAGCGGTTCCCTACAATGAGCAGTTCTTC.

This chain uses TRBV25-1 with TRBJ2-2, with D unclear. V lost 8 bases, J lost 0 bases, and 7 bases lay in between. The CDR3 covers 13 residues. Germline-derived CDR1 and CDR2 are MGHDK and SYGVNS. CDR3 nucleotides: TGTGCCAGCCCAGAACCGAACACCGGGGAGCTGTTTTTT. This gives the protein CASPEPNTGELFF.

The rearrangement joins TRBV3-1 to TRBJ2-1; 13 bases are a match to TRBD2. This CDR3 region has 14 residues. V gave up 5 bases and J gave up 9 bases; unmatched junction bases: 4. Per the germline V gene, CDR1 is LGHDT and CDR2 is YNNKEL (reference sequence). DNA for the CDR3: TGTGCCAGCAGCTACGGACTAGCGGGAGCTGAGCAGTTCTTC. The encoded protein is CASSYGLAGAEQFF.